Shown below are 31 T cell receptor beta chains from a single sample sequenced in a study of blood T cell repertoires in COVID-19. Method: immunoSEQ multiplex PCR; TCRdb's copy keeps in-frame clones and lacks some. The sample has some 270,000 clones, 80% to 90% seen once. Sequencing was performed on peripheral blood. The source is a woman in her 70s with acute or convalescent COVID-19.

The V call is TRBV2, the J call TRBJ1-4; D is undetermined. Germline assignment: CDR1 SNHLY and CDR2 FYNNEI. The CDR3 covers 14 residues. V lost 0 bases to trimming and J lost 5 bases, with 7 bases between them. The CDR3 DNA sequence: TGTGCCAGCAGTGAAGCGACCGGGAATGAAAAACTGTTTTTT. Encoded protein: CASSEATGNEKLFF.

The CDR3 bases are TGTGCCAGCTCCCAGGACAGGGTGTATGGCTACACCTTC. Residues: CASSQDRVYGYTF. The rearrangement joins TRBV18 to TRBJ1-2; 8 nucleotides line up with TRBD1. After removal of 6 bases from V and 5 bases from J, the junction contained 5 bases not matched to a gene. Germline V gene lookup returns CDR1 KGHSH and CDR2 LQKENI. There are 13 residues in the CDR3.

The CDR3 region is CAISAREADTQYF. The CDR3 DNA reads as TGTGCCATCAGTGCTAGGGAGGCAGATACGCAGTATTTT. V gene TRBV10-3 combines with J gene TRBJ2-3; maybe TRBD2 (6 bases). With 4 bases removed from V and 4 bases from J, the gap between germline ends came to 9 bases. The germline CDR1 and CDR2 sequences are ENHRY and SYGVKD. This CDR3 comprises 13 residues.

The chain couples TRBV19 to TRBJ2-3, with 10 bases lining up with TRBD2. Per the germline V gene, CDR1 is LNHDA and CDR2 is SQIVND (reference sequence). The CDR3 runs 16 residues. The V and J ends lost 0 bases and 2 bases, in that order; junction bases with no gene match: 2. CDR3: CASSIELAGITDTQYF. The CDR3, as DNA: TGTGCCAGTAGTATAGAACTAGCGGGGATCACAGATACGCAGTATTTT.

The chain links TRBV14 to TRBJ2-2, with 7 bases lining up with TRBD1. Germline lookup yields CDR1 SGHDN and CDR2 FVKESK. V gave up 5 bases and J gave up 6 bases; unmatched junction bases: 15. CDR3 length: 17 residues. Here the CDR3 DNA reads TGTGCCAGCAGCTCATACAGGGGCCGAGCCGGATCCGGGGAGCTGTTTTTT. This codes for CASSSYRGRAGSGELFF.

The J gene is TRBJ2-2, the V gene TRBV6-6; 8 positions agree with TRBD1. The CDR3 length is 14 residues. Trimming at V came to 7 bases and at J to 1 base, leaving 2 bases not matched to a gene. Per the germline V gene, CDR1 is MNHNY and CDR2 is SVGAGI (reference sequence). Written as DNA, the CDR3 is TGTGCCAGCATTGGGACAGGGAACACCGGGGAGCTGTTTTTT. It yields the protein CASIGTGNTGELFF.

The genes are TRBV5-8 and TRBJ1-1, with a possible D match to TRBD1 (6 bases). The germline V gene encodes CDR1 SGHTS and CDR2 YDEGEE. This CDR3 region has 14 residues. Trimming stripped 0 bases from V and 2 bases from J, with 8 bases between. This chain's CDR3 is CASSLAGANTEAFF. CDR3 nucleotide sequence: TGTGCCAGCAGCTTGGCAGGGGCTAACACTGAAGCTTTCTTT.

This clone appeared a single time. The chain employs TRBV29-1 and TRBJ2-2; D is perhaps TRBD1 (5 bases). The V end lost 3 bases, the J end lost 5 bases, and 7 bases lay between the germline ends. The CDR3 is 12 amino acids. Germline V gene sequence: CDR1 SQVTM, CDR2 ANQGSEA. The CDR3 here is CSVETVTGELFF. As DNA, the CDR3 is TGCAGCGTTGAGACAGTAACCGGGGAGCTGTTTTTT.

A note on this clone: Sequence at one end of the junction differs from germline and may be a read error. This chain links TRBV7-7 with TRBJ1-2; D might be TRBD1 (5 bases). The CDR3 loop spans 17 amino acids. Germline CDR1 is SSHAT and CDR2 is FNYEAQ (reference sequence). The CDR3 sequence: CASSQFLREEGRYGYTF. The CDR3 nucleotides are TGTGCTAGCAGCCAATTCCTTAGGGAGGAGGGGAGGTATGGCTACACCTTC.

This chain uses TRBV6-2 or TRBV6-3 with TRBJ2-7; D is unresolved. V gave up 3 bases and J gave up 1 base, with 13 bases separating them. This CDR3 is 15 amino acids long. Germline V lookup: CDR1 MNHEY, CDR2 SVGEGT. In DNA form, the CDR3 reads TGTGCCAGCAGTTATAAGGTGGAGCCTTCCTACGAGCAGTACTTC. This sequence encodes CASSYKVEPSYEQYF.

The chain joins TRBV5-1 to TRBJ1-2; perhaps TRBD1 as D (5 bases). There are 15 residues in the CDR3. CDR1 and CDR2 from the germline V gene are SGHRS and YFSETQ. Trimming took off 1 base at V and 1 base at J, with 11 bases between the two ends. The CDR3 loop is CASSLSGPYNYGYTF. CDR3 in DNA: TGCGCCAGCAGCTTGTCAGGGCCGTATAACTATGGCTACACCTTC.

The chain combines TRBV2 with TRBJ1-2, with D hard to call. The V gene lost 3 bases and the J gene lost 4 bases, with 12 bases spanning the gap. The germline V gene encodes CDR1 SNHLY and CDR2 FYNNEI. The CDR3 extends over 14 amino acids. CDR3 sequence reads: CASSDPTTPYGYTF. CDR3 DNA: TGTGCCAGCAGTGACCCAACGACACCCTATGGCTACACCTTC.

This clone was detected a few times. The genes are TRBV4-1 and TRBJ1-2; no clear D. Trimming removed 0 bases from V and 5 bases from J, with 10 bases in between. This CDR3 has 14 amino acids. CDR1 is MGHRA and CDR2 is YSYEKL in the germline V gene. The CDR3 DNA follows: TGCGCCAGCAGCCAAGATCTCGCCGGGTATGGCTACACCTTC. Translation: CASSQDLAGYGYTF.

This sequence joins TRBV7-9 and TRBJ2-1; D is ambiguous. V was clipped by 6 bases and J by 0 bases, with 12 bases between them. Germline V gives CDR1 SEHNR, CDR2 FQNEAQ (reference sequence). This CDR3 spans 15 amino acids. For the CDR3, the DNA is TGTGCCAGCAGGTTAAGAGGCGGCTCCTACAATGAGCAGTTCTTC. Amino acids: CASRLRGGSYNEQFF. Using reference TRBV7-9 and TRBJ2-1 for the parts outside the CDR3, the full variable domain is DTGVSQNPRHKITKRGQNVTFRCDPISEHNRLYWYRQTLGQGPEFLTYFQNEAQLEKSRLLSDRFSAERPKGSFSTLEIQRTEQGDSAMYLCASRLRGGSYNEQFFGPGTRLTVL.

The rearrangement links TRBV5-6 to TRBJ1-6, with D unclear. Germline V gene sequence: CDR1 SGHDT, CDR2 YYEEEE. Trimming pared 5 bases from V and 0 bases from J, leaving 9 bases between. The CDR3 has 15 residues. CDR3 protein: CASSSESSYNSPLHF. The CDR3 coding sequence is TGTGCCAGCAGTTCGGAGAGCTCCTATAATTCACCCCTCCACTTT. Supplemented by reference TRBV5-6 and TRBJ1-6, the full variable domain reads DAGVTQSPTHLIKTRGQQVTLRCSPKSGHDTVSWYQQALGQGPQFIFQYYEEEERQRGNFPDRFSGHQFPNYSSELNVNALLLGDSALYLCASSSESSYNSPLHFGNGTRLTVT.

The rearrangement uses TRBV18 and TRBJ1-2, with TRBD1 matching 9 bases. V gave up 3 bases and J gave up 2 bases; unmatched junction bases: 10. Germline values: CDR1 KGHSH, CDR2 LQKENI. The CDR3 is 17 amino acids. Written as DNA, the CDR3 is TGTGCCAGCTCACCGGGGCCCACGACAGGGGGGAACTATGGCTACACCTTC. This translates into CASSPGPTTGGNYGYTF.

This clone was found once. J is TRBJ1-3 and V is TRBV4-1; no clear D. This CDR3 contains 15 residues. CDR1 and CDR2 from the germline V gene are MGHRA and YSYEKL. V lost 4 bases and J lost 8, with 18 bases in between. The CDR3 is CASSRGGGRADTIYF. CDR3 nucleotides: TGCGCCAGCAGCCGAGGAGGTGGAAGGGCGGACACCATATATTTT.

The chain combines TRBV6-5 with TRBJ1-4; 9 bases match TRBD1. V trimming: 6 bases; J trimming: 8 bases; junction bases outside the gene matches: 7. CDR1 is MNHEY and CDR2 is SVGAGI in the germline V gene. This CDR3 has 14 amino acids. The CDR3 here is CASSPDRGREKLFF. The CDR3 region has the DNA TGTGCCAGCAGCCCGGACAGGGGACGGGAAAAACTGTTTTTT.

The gene calls are TRBV6-5 and TRBJ1-2; D is unresolved. The germline V gene encodes CDR1 MNHEY and CDR2 SVGAGI. V shed 0 bases and J shed 4 bases, with 15 bases lying between them. The CDR3 consists of 16 residues. DNA for the CDR3: TGTGCCAGCAGTTACTCGACACCCGGGGATGGCTATGGCTACACCTTC. Residues: CASSYSTPGDGYGYTF.

V and J are TRBV7-9 and TRBJ2-3; weak D call: TRBD1 (5 bases). The CDR3 spans 15 residues. Germline CDR1 is SEHNR and CDR2 is FQNEAQ (reference sequence). Trimming stripped 5 bases from V and 3 bases from J, with 15 bases between. In DNA, the CDR3 is TGTGCCAGCAGCCTCCTGGGGCCTTCGACAGATACGCAGTATTTT. Its translation: CASSLLGPSTDTQYF.

This sequence joins TRBV18 and TRBJ2-2, with 12 nucleotides matching TRBD2. From germline, CDR1 is KGHSH and CDR2 LQKENI. V trimming: 3 bases; J trimming: 8 bases; junction bases outside the gene matches: 13. The CDR3 length is 18 residues. The CDR3 region is CASSPQRLAGVSGGELFF. The CDR3 bases are TGTGCCAGCTCACCGCAGAGACTAGCGGGGGTTTCTGGAGGGGAGCTGTTTTTT.

The chain carries TRBV11-3 and TRBJ2-2, with 10 bases fitting TRBD2. The CDR3 totals 18 residues. V was pared by 1 base and J by 1 base, with 6 bases of the junction left unmatched. The germline gives CDR1 SGHNT, CDR2 YENEEA. Here the CDR3 reads CASSLGASGGLNTGELFF. The CDR3 region has the DNA TGTGCCAGCAGCTTAGGCGCTAGCGGGGGCCTGAACACCGGGGAGCTGTTTTTT.

The V call is TRBV3-1 (or the pseudogene TRBV3-2), the J call TRBJ1-3; 8 bases are shared with TRBD1. The J segment lost 4 bases and the V segment lost 3 bases, leaving 2 bases of the junction unmatched. Germline values: CDR1 LGHDT, CDR2 YNNKEL (reference sequence). The CDR3 loop spans 14 amino acids. CDR3 sequence reads: CASSQQGAGNTIYF. The CDR3 region has the DNA TGTGCCAGCAGCCAGCAGGGGGCCGGAAACACCATATATTTT.

The gene calls are TRBV20-1 and TRBJ2-3; D call uncertain. The germline V gene has CDR1 DFQATT and CDR2 SNEGSKA (reference sequence). The V gene lost 3 bases and the J gene lost 7 bases, with 17 bases spanning the gap. The CDR3 totals 14 residues. CDR3 DNA: TGCAGTGCTAGTAGCCAAAACCCCCTCCATACGCAGTATTTT. This codes for CSASSQNPLHTQYF.

The rearrangement links TRBV15 to TRBJ2-2, with TRBD2 identical over 7 bases. Germline loops: CDR1 LNHNV, CDR2 YYDKDF (reference sequence). With V trimmed by 3 bases and J by 4 bases, 5 bases remained unmatched. The CDR3 runs 15 residues. Here the CDR3 DNA reads TGTGCCACCAGCAGCGGGCTAGCGGTCACCGGGGAGCTGTTTTTT. Its protein product is CATSSGLAVTGELFF.

This clone appeared a few times. The gene calls are TRBV10-1 and TRBJ2-7; 7 bases line up with TRBD1. This CDR3 is 15 amino acids long. Per the germline V gene, CDR1 is WNHNN and CDR2 is SYGVQD (reference sequence). V lost 3 bases, J lost 4 bases, and 9 bases stayed unmatched. This CDR3 is CASSDSGTAAYEQYF. The CDR3 DNA follows: TGCGCCAGCAGTGATTCCGGGACAGCGGCTTACGAGCAGTACTTC.

In DNA form, the CDR3 reads TGTGCCAGCAGCCCTTCGGGTTATGGCTACACCTTC. Residues: CASSPSGYGYTF. The chain employs TRBV12-3 or TRBV12-4 and TRBJ1-2, with unresolved D. Trimming took off 6 bases at V and 5 bases at J, with 10 bases between the two ends. This CDR3 is 12 amino acids long.

The chain carries TRBV2 and TRBJ2-7, with 12 bases aligning to TRBD2. V lost 6 bases, J lost 10 bases, and 10 bases stayed unmatched. Germline values: CDR1 SNHLY, CDR2 FYNNEI. The CDR3 is 14 residues long. The CDR3, as DNA: TGTGCCAGCAGGGCCCGACTAGCGGGGGATTCACAGTACTTC. Encoded protein: CASRARLAGDSQYF.

This clone was detected only once. The chain links TRBV30 to TRBJ1-6; tentatively, D is TRBD1 (5 bases). Trimming removed 2 bases at V and 8 bases at J, with 10 bases between. The germline CDR1 and CDR2 sequences are GTSNPN and SVGIG (reference sequence). This CDR3 has 13 amino acids. CDR3 nucleotides: TGTGCCTGGAGTCGACAAGGGGATTCACCCCTCCACTTT. Its translation is CAWSRQGDSPLHF. Full variable domain (rest looked up from reference TRBV30 and TRBJ1-6): SQTIHQWPATLVQPVGSPLSLECTVEGTSNPNLYWYRQAAGRGLQLLFYSVGIGQISSEVPQNLSASRPQDRQFILSSKKLLLSDSGFYLCAWSRQGDSPLHFGNGTRLTVT.

The CDR3 sequence: CASSTDSYGYTF. The CDR3 coding sequence is TGCGCCAGCAGCACCGACAGCTATGGCTACACCTTC. The chain links TRBV5-1 to TRBJ1-2; D may be TRBD1 (5 bases). V lost 4 bases to trimming and J lost 4 bases, with 8 bases between them. The CDR3 has 12 amino acids. In germline, CDR1 is SGHRS, CDR2 YFSETQ.

This clone was counted once. This chain uses TRBV5-1 with TRBJ1-4; D may be TRBD1 (5 bases). The CDR3 length is 14 residues. Looked up from germline, CDR1 is SGHRS and CDR2 is YFSETQ. V lost 4 bases to trimming and J lost 7 bases, with 14 bases between them. The CDR3 DNA sequence: TGCGCCAGCAGCGGGGGAGGGGCTGGTGAAAAACTGTTTTTT. This sequence encodes CASSGGGAGEKLFF. Variable domain in full (rest from reference TRBV5-1 and TRBJ1-4): KAGVTQTPRYLIKTRGQQVTLSCSPISGHRSVSWYQQTPGQGLQFLFEYFSETQRNKGNFPGRFSGRQFSNSRSEMNVSTLELGDSALYLCASSGGGAGEKLFFGSGTQLSVL.